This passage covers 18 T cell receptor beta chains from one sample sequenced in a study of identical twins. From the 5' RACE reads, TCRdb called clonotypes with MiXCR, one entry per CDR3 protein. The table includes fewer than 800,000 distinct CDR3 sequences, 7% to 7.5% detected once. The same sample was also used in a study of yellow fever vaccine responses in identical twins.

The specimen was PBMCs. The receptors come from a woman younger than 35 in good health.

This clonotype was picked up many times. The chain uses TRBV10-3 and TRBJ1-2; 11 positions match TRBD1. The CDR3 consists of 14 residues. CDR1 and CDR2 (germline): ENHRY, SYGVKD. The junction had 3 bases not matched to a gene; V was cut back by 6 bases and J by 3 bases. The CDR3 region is CAIRSGQGDYGYTF. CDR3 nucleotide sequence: TGTGCCATCAGGTCGGGACAGGGGGACTATGGCTACACCTTC.

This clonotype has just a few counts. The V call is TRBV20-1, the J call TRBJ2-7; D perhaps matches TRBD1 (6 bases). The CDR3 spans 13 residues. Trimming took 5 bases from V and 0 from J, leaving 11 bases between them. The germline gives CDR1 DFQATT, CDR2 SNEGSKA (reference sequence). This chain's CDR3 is CSAHPGASYEQYF. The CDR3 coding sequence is TGCAGTGCTCATCCAGGGGCCTCCTACGAGCAGTACTTC.

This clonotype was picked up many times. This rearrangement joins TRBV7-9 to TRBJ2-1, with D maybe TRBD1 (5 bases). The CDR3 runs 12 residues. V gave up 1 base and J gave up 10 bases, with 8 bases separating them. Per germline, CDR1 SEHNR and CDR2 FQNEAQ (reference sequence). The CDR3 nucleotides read TGTGCCAGCAGCTTAGAGTCAGGGGAGCAGTTCTTC. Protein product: CASSLESGEQFF.

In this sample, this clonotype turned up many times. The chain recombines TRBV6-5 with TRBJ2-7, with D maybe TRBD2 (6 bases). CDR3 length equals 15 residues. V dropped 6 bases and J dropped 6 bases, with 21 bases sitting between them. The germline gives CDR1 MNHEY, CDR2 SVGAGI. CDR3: CASSSLATGLREQYF. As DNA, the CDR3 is TGTGCCAGCAGCTCTCTAGCGACTGGGCTCCGCGAGCAGTACTTC.

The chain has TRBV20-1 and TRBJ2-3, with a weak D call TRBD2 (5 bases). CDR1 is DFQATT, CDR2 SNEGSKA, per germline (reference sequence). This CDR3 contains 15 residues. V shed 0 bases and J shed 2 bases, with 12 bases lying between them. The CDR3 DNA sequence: TGCAGTGCTAGAGAGTCTAGCCGCCCCACAGATACGCAGTATTTT. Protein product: CSARESSRPTDTQYF.

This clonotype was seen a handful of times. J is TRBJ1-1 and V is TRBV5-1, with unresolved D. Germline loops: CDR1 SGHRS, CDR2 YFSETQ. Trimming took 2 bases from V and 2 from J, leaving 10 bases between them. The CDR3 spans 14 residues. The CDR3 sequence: CASSFSQVNTEAFF. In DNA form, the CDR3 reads TGCGCCAGCAGCTTCTCCCAGGTAAACACTGAAGCTTTCTTT.

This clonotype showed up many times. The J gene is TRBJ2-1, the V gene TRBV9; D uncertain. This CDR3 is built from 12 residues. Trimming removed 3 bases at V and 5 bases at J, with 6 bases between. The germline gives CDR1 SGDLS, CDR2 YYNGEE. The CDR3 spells CASSANNNEQFF. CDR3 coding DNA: TGTGCCAGCAGCGCAAACAACAATGAGCAGTTCTTC.

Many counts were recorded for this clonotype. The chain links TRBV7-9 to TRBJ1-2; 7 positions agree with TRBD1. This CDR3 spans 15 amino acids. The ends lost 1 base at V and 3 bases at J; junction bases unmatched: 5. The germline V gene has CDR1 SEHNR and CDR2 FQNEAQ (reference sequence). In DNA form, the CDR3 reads TGTGCCAGCAGCTTAGGGCAGGGGGATCACTATGGCTACACCTTC. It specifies CASSLGQGDHYGYTF.

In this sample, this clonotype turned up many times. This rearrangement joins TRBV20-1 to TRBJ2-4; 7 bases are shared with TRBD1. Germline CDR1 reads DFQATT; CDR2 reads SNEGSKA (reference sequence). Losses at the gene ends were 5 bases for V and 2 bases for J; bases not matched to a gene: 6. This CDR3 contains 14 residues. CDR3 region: CSAEGALSKNIQYF. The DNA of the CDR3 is TGCAGTGCTGAGGGGGCTTTGTCCAAAAACATTCAGTACTTC.

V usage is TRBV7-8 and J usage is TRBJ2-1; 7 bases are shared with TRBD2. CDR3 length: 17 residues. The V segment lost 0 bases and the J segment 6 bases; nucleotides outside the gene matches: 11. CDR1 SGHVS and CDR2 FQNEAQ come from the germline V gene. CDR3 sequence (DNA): TGTGCCAGCAGCTTAGCACCGGCTAGCGGAGGATTCAATGAGCAGTTCTTC. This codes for CASSLAPASGGFNEQFF. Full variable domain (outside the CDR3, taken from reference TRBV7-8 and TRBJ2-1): GAGVSQSPRYKVAKRGQDVALRCDPISGHVSLFWYQQALGQGPEFLTYFQNEAQLDKSGLPSDRFFAERPEGSVSTLKIQRTQQEDSAVYLCASSLAPASGGFNEQFFGPGTRLTVL.

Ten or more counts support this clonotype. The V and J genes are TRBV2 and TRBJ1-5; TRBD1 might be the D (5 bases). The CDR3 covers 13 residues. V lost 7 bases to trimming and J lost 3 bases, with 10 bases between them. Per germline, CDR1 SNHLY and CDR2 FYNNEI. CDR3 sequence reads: CASTRQTNQPQHF. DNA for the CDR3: TGTGCCAGCACAAGACAGACCAATCAGCCCCAGCATTTT. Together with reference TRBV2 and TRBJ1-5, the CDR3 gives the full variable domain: EPEVTQTPSHQVTQMGQEVILRCVPISNHLYFYWYRQILGQKVEFLVSFYNNEISEKSEIFDDQFSVERPDGSNFTLKIRSTKLEDSAMYFCASTRQTNQPQHFGDGTRLSIL.

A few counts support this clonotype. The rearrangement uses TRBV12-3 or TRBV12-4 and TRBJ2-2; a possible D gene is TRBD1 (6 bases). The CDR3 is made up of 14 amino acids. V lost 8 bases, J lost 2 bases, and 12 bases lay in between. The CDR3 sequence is CASQYRDNTGELFF. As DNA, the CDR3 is TGTGCCAGCCAATACAGGGATAACACCGGGGAGCTGTTTTTT.

The CDR3 loop reads CASSIEGAPGYTF. The CDR3 DNA sequence: TGTGCCAGCAGTATTGAGGGGGCGCCGGGCTACACCTTC. V gene TRBV28 combines with J gene TRBJ1-2; 7 bases agree with TRBD1. The V gene's germline CDR1 is MDHEN and CDR2 SYDVKM. The CDR3 contains 13 residues. V trimming: 5 bases; J trimming: 8 bases; junction bases outside the gene matches: 8.

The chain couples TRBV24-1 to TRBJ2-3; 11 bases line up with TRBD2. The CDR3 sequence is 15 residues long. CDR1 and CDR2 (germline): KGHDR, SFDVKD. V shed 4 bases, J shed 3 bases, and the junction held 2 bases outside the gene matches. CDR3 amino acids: CATSEGTSGTDTQYF. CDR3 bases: TGTGCCACCAGTGAAGGGACTAGCGGAACAGATACGCAGTATTTT.

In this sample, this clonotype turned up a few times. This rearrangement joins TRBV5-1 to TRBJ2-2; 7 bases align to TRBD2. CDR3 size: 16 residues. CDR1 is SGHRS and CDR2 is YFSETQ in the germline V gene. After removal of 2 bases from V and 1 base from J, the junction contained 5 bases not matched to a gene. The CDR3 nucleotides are TGCGCCAGCAGCTTTTTGGCTAGCGGGAACACCGGGGAGCTGTTTTTT. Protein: CASSFLASGNTGELFF.

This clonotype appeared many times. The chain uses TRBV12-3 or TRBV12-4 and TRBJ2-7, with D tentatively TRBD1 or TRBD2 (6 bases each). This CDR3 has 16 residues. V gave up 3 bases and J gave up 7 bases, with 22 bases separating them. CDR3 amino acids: CASSLFGGLGAGEQYV. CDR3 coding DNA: TGTGCCAGCAGTTTGTTCGGGGGCCTTGGGGCGGGGGAGCAGTACGTC.

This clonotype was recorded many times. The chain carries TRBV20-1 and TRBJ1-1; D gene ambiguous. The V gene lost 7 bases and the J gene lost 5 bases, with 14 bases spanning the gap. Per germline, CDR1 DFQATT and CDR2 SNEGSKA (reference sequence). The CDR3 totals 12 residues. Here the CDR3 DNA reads TGCAGTGTAGGGAGGGAGGCAACTGAAGCTTTCTTT. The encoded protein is CSVGREATEAFF.

This CDR3 is CAISEITYEQYF. The CDR3 DNA sequence: TGTGCCATCAGTGAGATAACCTACGAGCAGTACTTC. The chain employs TRBV10-3 and TRBJ2-7; no clear D. The CDR3 extends over 12 amino acids. Trimming took off 2 bases at V and 2 bases at J, with 4 bases between the two ends. CDR1 and CDR2 from the germline V gene are ENHRY and SYGVKD.